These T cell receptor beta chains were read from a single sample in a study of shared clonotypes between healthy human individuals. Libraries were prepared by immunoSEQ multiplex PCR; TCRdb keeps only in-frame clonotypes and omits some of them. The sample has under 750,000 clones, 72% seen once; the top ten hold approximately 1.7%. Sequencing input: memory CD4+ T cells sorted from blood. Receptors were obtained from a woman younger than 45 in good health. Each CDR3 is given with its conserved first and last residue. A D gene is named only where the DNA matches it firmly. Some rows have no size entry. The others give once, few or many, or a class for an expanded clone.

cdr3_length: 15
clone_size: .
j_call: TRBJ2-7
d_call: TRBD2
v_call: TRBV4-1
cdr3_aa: CASSRIAGVSYEQYF
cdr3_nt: TGCGCCAGCAGCCGCATAGCGGGAGTTTCCTACGAGCAGTACTTC

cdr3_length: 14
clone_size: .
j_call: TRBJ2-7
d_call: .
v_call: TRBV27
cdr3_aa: CASSLRRQSYEQYF
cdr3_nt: TGTGCCAGCAGTTTAAGGAGGCAGTCCTACGAGCAGTACTTC

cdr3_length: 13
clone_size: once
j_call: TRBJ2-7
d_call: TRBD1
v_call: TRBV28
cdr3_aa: CASSLWTGNSWYF
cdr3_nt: TGTGCCAGCAGTTTATGGACAGGGAATAGTTGGTACTTC

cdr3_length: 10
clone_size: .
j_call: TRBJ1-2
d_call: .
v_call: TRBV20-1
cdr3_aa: CSAGDFRYTF
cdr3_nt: TGCAGTGCTGGGGACTTCCGCTACACCTTC

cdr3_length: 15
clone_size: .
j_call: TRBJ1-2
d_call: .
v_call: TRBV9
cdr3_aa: CASSVQGTPYYGYTF
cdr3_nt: TGTGCCAGCAGCGTCCAGGGGACACCATACTATGGCTACACCTTC

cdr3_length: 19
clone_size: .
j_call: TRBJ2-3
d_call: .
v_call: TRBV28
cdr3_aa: CASSQTGLGGGSVSDTQYF
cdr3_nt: TGTGCCAGCAGCCAAACAGGGTTAGGAGGCGGGAGTGTTTCAGATACGCAGTATTTT

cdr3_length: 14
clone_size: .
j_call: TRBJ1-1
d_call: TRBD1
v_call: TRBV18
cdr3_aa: CASSPLTGATEAFF
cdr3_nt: TGTGCCAGCTCACCGCTAACAGGGGCCACTGAAGCTTTCTTT

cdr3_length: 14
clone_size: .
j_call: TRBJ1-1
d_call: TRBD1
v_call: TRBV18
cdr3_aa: CASSLQGLRTEAFF
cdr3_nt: TGTGCCAGCTCACTACAGGGGTTGAGGACTGAAGCTTTCTTT

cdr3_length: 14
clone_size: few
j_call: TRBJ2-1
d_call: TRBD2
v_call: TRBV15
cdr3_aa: CATTDLAGGNEQFF
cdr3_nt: TGTGCCACCACCGACTTAGCGGGAGGTAATGAGCAGTTCTTC

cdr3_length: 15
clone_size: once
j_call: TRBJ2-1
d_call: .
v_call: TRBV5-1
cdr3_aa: CASSSDRPTYDEQFF
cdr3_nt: TGCGCCAGCAGCTCGGACAGACCAACCTACGATGAGCAGTTCTTC

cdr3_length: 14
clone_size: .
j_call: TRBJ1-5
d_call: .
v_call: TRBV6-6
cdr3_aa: CASSYGVDNQPQHF
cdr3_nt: TGTGCCAGCAGTTACGGGGTGGACAATCAGCCCCAGCATTTT

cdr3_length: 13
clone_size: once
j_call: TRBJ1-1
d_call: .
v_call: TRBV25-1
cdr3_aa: CASSGPRGGEAFF
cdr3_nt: TGTGCCAGCAGTGGACCCCGGGGGGGTGAAGCTTTCTTT

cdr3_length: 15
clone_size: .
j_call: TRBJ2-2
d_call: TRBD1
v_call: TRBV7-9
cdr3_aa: CASSLGTANTGELFF
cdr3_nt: TGTGCCAGCAGCCTCGGGACAGCGAACACCGGGGAGCTGTTTTTT

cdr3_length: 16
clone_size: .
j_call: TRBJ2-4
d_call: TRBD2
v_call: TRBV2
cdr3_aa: CASSEGLAVAKNIQYF
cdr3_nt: TGTGCCAGCAGTGAAGGACTAGCAGTAGCCAAAAACATTCAGTACTTC

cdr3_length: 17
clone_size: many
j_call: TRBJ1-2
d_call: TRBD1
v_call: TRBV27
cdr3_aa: CASSEITGQASSIGYTF
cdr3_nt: TGTGCCAGCAGTGAAATTACCGGACAGGCTTCCTCTATAGGCTACACCTTC

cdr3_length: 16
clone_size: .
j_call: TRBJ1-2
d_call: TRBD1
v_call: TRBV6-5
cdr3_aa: CASSYIPTGGARGYTF
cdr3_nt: TGTGCCAGCAGTTACATCCCGACAGGGGGCGCGAGGGGCTACACCTTC

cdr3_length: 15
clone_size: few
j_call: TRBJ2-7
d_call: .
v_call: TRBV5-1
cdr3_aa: CASRVGLTQSYEQYF
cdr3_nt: TGCGCCAGCAGGGTCGGCCTCACCCAATCCTACGAGCAGTACTTC

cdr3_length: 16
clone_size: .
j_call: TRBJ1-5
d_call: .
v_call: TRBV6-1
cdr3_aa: CASSEVGPAGGQPQHF
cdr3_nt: TGTGCCAGCAGTGAAGTTGGGCCCGCCGGTGGTCAGCCCCAGCATTTT

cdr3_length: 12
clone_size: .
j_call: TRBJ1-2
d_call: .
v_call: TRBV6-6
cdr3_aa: CASRDGTEGYTF
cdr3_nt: TGTGCCAGCCGGGATGGGACGGAGGGCTACACCTTC

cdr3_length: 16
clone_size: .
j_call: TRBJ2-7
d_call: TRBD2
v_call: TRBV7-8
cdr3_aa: CASRGAGVRGRGEQYF
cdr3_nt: TGTGCCAGCAGGGGTGCGGGAGTGAGGGGACGGGGGGAGCAGTACTTC

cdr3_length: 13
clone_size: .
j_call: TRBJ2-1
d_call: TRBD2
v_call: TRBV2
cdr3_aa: CASSEGGGNEQFF
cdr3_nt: TGTGCCAGCAGTGAAGGGGGGGGCAATGAGCAGTTCTTC

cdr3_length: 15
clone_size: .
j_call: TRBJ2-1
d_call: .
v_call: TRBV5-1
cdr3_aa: CASSLSSDSYNEQFF
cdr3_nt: TGCGCCAGCAGCTTATCTAGCGATTCCTACAATGAGCAGTTCTTC

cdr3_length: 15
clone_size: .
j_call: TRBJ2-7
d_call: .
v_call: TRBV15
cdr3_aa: CATSRDPGSGYEQYF
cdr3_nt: TGTGCCACCAGCAGAGATCCAGGGTCTGGCTACGAGCAGTACTTC

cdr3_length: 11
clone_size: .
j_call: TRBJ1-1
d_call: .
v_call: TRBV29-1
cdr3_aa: CSVYMNTEAFF
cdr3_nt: TGCAGCGTCTACATGAACACTGAAGCTTTCTTT

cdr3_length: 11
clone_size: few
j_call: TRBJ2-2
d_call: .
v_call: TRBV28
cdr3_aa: CASSLVGELFF
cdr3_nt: TGTGCCAGCAGTTTAGTCGGGGAGCTGTTTTTT

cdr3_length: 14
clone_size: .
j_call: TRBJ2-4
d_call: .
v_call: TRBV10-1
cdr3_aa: CASMGSVAKNIQYF
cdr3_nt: TGCGCCAGCATGGGTTCAGTAGCCAAAAACATTCAGTACTTC

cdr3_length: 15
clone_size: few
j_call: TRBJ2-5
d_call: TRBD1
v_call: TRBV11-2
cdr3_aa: CASSLMGQEQETQYF
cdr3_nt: TGTGCCAGCAGCTTAATGGGACAGGAGCAAGAGACCCAGTACTTC

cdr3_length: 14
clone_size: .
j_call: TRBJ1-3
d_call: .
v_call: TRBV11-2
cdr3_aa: CASTLGGSGNTIYF
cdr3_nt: TGTGCCAGCACCTTAGGAGGGAGTGGAAACACCATATATTTT

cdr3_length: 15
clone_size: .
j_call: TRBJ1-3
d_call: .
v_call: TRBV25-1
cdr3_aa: CASSEFGVSGNTIYF
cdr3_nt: TGTGCCAGCAGTGAATTTGGGGTCTCTGGAAACACCATATATTTT

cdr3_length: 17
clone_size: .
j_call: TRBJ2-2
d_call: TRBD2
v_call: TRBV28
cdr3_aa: CASTSGLVAGYTGELFF
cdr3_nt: TGTGCCAGCACCTCGGGTTTAGTAGCGGGGTACACCGGGGAGCTGTTTTTT

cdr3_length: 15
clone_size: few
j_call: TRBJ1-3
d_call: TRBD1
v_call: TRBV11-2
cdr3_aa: CASSLGQGNGNTIYF
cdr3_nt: TGTGCCAGCAGCTTGGGACAGGGGAATGGAAACACCATATATTTT

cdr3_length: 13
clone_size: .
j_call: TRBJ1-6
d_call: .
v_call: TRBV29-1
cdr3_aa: CSVADSINSPLHF
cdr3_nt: TGCAGCGTTGCAGACAGTATTAATTCACCCCTCCACTTT

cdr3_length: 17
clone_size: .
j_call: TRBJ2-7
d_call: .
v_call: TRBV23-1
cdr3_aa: CASSQSFPVFQSYEQYF
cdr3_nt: TGCGCCAGCAGTCAATCATTCCCGGTATTTCAGTCCTACGAGCAGTACTTC

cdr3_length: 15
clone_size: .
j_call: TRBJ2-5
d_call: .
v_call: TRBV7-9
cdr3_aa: CASSLALGYQETQYF
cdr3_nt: TGTGCCAGCAGCTTAGCGTTAGGATACCAAGAGACCCAGTACTTC

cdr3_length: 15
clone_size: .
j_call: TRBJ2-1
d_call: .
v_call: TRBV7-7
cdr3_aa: CASSLDLGLAGEQFF
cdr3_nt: TGTGCCAGCAGCTTAGATCTGGGGCTCGCCGGTGAGCAGTTCTTC

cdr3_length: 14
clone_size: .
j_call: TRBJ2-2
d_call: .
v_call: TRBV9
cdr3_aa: CASKRAGDTGELFF
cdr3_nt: TGTGCCAGCAAGCGGGCGGGCGACACCGGGGAGCTGTTTTTT

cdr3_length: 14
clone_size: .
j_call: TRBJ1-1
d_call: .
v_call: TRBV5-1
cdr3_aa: CASSLGSWDTEAFF
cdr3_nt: TGCGCCAGCAGCTTAGGGAGTTGGGACACTGAAGCTTTCTTT

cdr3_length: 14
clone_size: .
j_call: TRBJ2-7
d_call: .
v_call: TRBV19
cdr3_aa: CASSSDLPPYEQYF
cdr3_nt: TGTGCCAGTAGTTCAGATCTCCCACCGTACGAGCAGTACTTC

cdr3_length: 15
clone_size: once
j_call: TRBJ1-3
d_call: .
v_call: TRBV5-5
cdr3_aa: CASSFRTDSGNTIYF
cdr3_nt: TGTGCCAGCAGCTTTCGGACGGACTCTGGAAACACCATATATTTT

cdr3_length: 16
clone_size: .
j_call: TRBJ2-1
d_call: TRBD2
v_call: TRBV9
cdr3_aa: CASSVGLAGMLNEQFF
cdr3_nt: TGTGCCAGCAGCGTAGGACTAGCGGGAATGCTCAATGAGCAGTTCTTC

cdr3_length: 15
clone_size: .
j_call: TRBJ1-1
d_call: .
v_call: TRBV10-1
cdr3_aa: CASSESNRPNTEAFF
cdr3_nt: TGCGCCAGCAGTGAGTCGAACAGACCGAACACTGAAGCTTTCTTT

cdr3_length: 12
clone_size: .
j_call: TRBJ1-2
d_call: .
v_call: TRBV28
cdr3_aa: CASSSQAYGYTF
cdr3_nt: TGTGCCAGCAGTTCACAGGCTTATGGCTACACCTTC